What follows are 29 T cell receptor beta chains derived from one specimen sequenced in a study of blood T cell repertoires in COVID-19. Profiling relied on immunoSEQ multiplex PCR, and the TCRdb table lists in-frame clones only, not all of them. The sample consists of approximately 110,000 clones, about 87% of them appearing once. Sample: peripheral blood. Receptors were obtained from a woman in her 50s with acute or convalescent COVID-19.

The V call is TRBV6-5, the J call TRBJ1-3; unclear D gene. This CDR3 has 12 amino acids. Germline assignment: CDR1 MNHEY and CDR2 SVGAGI. Trimming removed 5 bases at V and 4 bases at J, with 6 bases between. CDR3 bases: TGTGCCAGCAGTACATCAGGAAACACCATATATTTT. Translation: CASSTSGNTIYF.

The chain links TRBV7-2 to TRBJ1-4; tentatively, D is TRBD1 (6 bases). Trimming took off 5 bases at V and 8 bases at J, with 15 bases between the two ends. Germline V gene sequence: CDR1 SGHTA, CDR2 FQGNSA. The CDR3 is 14 amino acids. The CDR3 is CASSQQGISEKLFF. The CDR3 nucleotides are TGTGCCAGCAGCCAACAGGGAATCTCGGAAAAACTGTTTTTT.

The V gene is TRBV16, the J gene TRBJ1-2, with D uncertain. This CDR3 is built from 13 residues. Germline values: CDR1 KGHSY, CDR2 FQNENV. Trimming took 3 bases from V and 7 from J, leaving 12 bases between them. CDR3 nucleotides: TGTGCCAGCAGCCAGGAGCGTGCCGGTGGCTACACCTTC. Translating it yields CASSQERAGGYTF.

J is TRBJ1-2 and V is TRBV30, with no clear D. CDR3 size: 14 residues. Looked up from germline, CDR1 is GTSNPN and CDR2 is SVGIG (reference sequence). V lost 2 bases to trimming and J lost 5 bases, with 15 bases between them. The CDR3: CAWSLAVQYYGYTF. DNA for the CDR3: TGTGCCTGGAGTTTGGCAGTACAATATTATGGCTACACCTTC.

This chain uses TRBV6-5 with TRBJ2-3, with D tentatively TRBD2 (6 bases). This CDR3 is 15 amino acids long. From germline, CDR1 is MNHEY and CDR2 SVGAGI. V was cut by 6 bases and J by 4 bases, with 17 bases left in between. CDR3 sequence (DNA): TGTGCCAGCAGAACCACTAGCCGGGGTCCAGATACGCAGTATTTT. Protein: CASRTTSRGPDTQYF.

The chain is built from TRBV5-6 and TRBJ1-5; tentative D call: TRBD1 (6 bases). V was clipped by 4 bases and J by 2 bases, with 13 bases between them. Per germline, CDR1 SGHDT and CDR2 YYEEEE. The length of the CDR3 is 15 residues. CDR3 sequence reads: CASSLRGAGNQPQHF. The CDR3, as DNA: TGTGCCAGCAGCCTCCGGGGGGCCGGCAATCAGCCCCAGCATTTT. The whole variable domain, filled in from reference TRBV5-6 and TRBJ1-5, reads DAGVTQSPTHLIKTRGQQVTLRCSPKSGHDTVSWYQQALGQGPQFIFQYYEEEERQRGNFPDRFSGHQFPNYSSELNVNALLLGDSALYLCASSLRGAGNQPQHFGDGTRLSIL.

The genes are TRBV29-1 and TRBJ1-1; D is ambiguous. Germline V gene lookup returns CDR1 SQVTM and CDR2 ANQGSEA. The CDR3 runs 10 residues. Trimming stripped 6 bases from V and 8 bases from J, with 10 bases between. The DNA of the CDR3 is TGCAGCGTCGCACGGGTCGAAGCTTTCTTT. Translating it yields CSVARVEAFF.

This clone has more than one count but fewer than ten. V gene TRBV5-5 combines with J gene TRBJ1-5; D is uncertain. Trimming stripped 1 base from V and 2 bases from J, with 7 bases between. Germline V CDR1 and CDR2: SGHKS, YYEKEE (reference sequence). The CDR3 sequence is 14 residues long. This CDR3 is CASSLLTGNQPQHF. CDR3 coding DNA: TGTGCCAGCAGCTTGTTAACAGGCAATCAGCCCCAGCATTTT.

The V and J genes are TRBV5-1 and TRBJ1-1, with 8 bases fitting TRBD1. Germline values: CDR1 SGHRS, CDR2 YFSETQ. The ends lost 4 bases at V and 0 bases at J; junction bases unmatched: 11. This CDR3 region has 17 residues. The CDR3 DNA sequence: TGCGCCAGCAGCCTCTATCAGGGGGCCGACCTGAACACTGAAGCTTTCTTT. Translated, it gives CASSLYQGADLNTEAFF.

As for this clone: The sample carries other DNA sequences with the same CDR3. The V gene is TRBV4-2, the J gene TRBJ1-2; D is perhaps TRBD1 (6 bases). Germline lookup yields CDR1 LGHNA and CDR2 YNFKEQ. V was cut by 2 bases and J by 5 bases, with 18 bases left in between. CDR3 size: 16 residues. CDR3 sequence (DNA): TGTGCCAGCAGCCAAAGGTCTCACGGGACACCTTATGGCTACACCTTC. It yields the protein CASSQRSHGTPYGYTF.

The chain is built from TRBV2 and TRBJ2-1; 11 bases are a match to TRBD1. After removal of 7 bases from V and 15 bases from J, the junction contained 2 bases not matched to a gene. The CDR3 contains 10 residues. Per the germline V gene, CDR1 is SNHLY and CDR2 is FYNNEI. The CDR3 nucleotides read TGTGCCAGCAAGGGGACAGGGGGGTTCTTC. It encodes CASKGTGGFF.

The chain combines TRBV18 with TRBJ1-2; D may be TRBD1 (6 bases). Trimming took 6 bases from V and 2 from J, leaving 10 bases between them. Germline V gives CDR1 KGHSH, CDR2 LQKENI. The CDR3 length is 13 residues. CDR3 region: CASSWTDNYGYTF. In DNA form, the CDR3 reads TGTGCCAGCTCCTGGACAGACAACTATGGCTACACCTTC.

V gene TRBV3-1 (or the pseudogene TRBV3-2) combines with J gene TRBJ1-1; D gene ambiguous. The CDR3 is 13 amino acids. CDR1 and CDR2 from the germline V gene are LGHDT and YNNKEL (reference sequence). V was pared by 3 bases and J by 1 base, with 6 bases between. The CDR3 is CASSQRRNTEAFF. The CDR3 DNA follows: TGTGCCAGCAGCCAGAGGAGGAACACTGAAGCTTTCTTT.

This chain links TRBV7-8 with TRBJ1-2, with a weak D call TRBD1 (5 bases). This CDR3 is built from 13 residues. CDR1 is SGHVS, CDR2 FQNEAQ, per germline. V was shortened by 3 bases and J by 3 bases, with 8 bases between the two germline ends. The CDR3 nucleotides are TGTGCCAGCAGCTTGATACAGGACTATGGCTACACCTTC. Translating it yields CASSLIQDYGYTF.

The V call is TRBV7-6, the J call TRBJ2-2; D might be TRBD2 (5 bases). This CDR3 has 17 residues. V was cut by 3 bases and J by 0 bases, with 14 bases left in between. Germline V gene sequence: CDR1 SGHVS, CDR2 FNYEAQ. The CDR3 nucleotides are TGTGCCAGCAGCTTCCCCCTCAGGAGGACGAACACCGGGGAGCTGTTTTTT. Translating gives CASSFPLRRTNTGELFF.

V gene TRBV5-6 combines with J gene TRBJ2-7; 7 bases align to TRBD2. There are 13 residues in the CDR3. CDR1 and CDR2 (germline): SGHDT, YYEEEE. Losses at the gene ends were 2 bases for V and 6 bases for J; bases not matched to a gene: 5. CDR3 residues: CASSFWGRGEQYF. The CDR3 nucleotides read TGTGCCAGCAGCTTTTGGGGGAGGGGCGAGCAGTACTTC.

The V gene is TRBV19, the J gene TRBJ1-2; D is unclear. CDR1 LNHDA and CDR2 SQIVND come from the germline V gene (reference sequence). The CDR3 is 15 residues long. The germline V and J ends were trimmed by 5 bases and 4 bases, with 17 bases remaining between them. The CDR3 DNA follows: TGTGCCAGTAGTGTCAACCGGGGTAGCGCCTATGGCTACACCTTC. It encodes CASSVNRGSAYGYTF.

The V and J genes are TRBV18 and TRBJ2-2; the D gene is possibly TRBD1 (6 bases). The CDR3 runs 16 residues. The germline V gene encodes CDR1 KGHSH and CDR2 LQKENI. Trimming cost V 0 bases and J 0 bases, with 8 bases left between them. CDR3 in DNA: TGTGCCAGCTCACCACCGCGGACAGCGAACACCGGGGAGCTGTTTTTT. It specifies CASSPPRTANTGELFF.

The sample holds a few counts of this clone. The V call is TRBV15, the J call TRBJ1-2, with 8 nucleotides matching TRBD1. Germline-derived CDR1 and CDR2 are LNHNV and YYDKDF (reference sequence). The CDR3 covers 16 residues. Unmatched junction bases numbered 9, after V lost 1 base and J lost 5 bases. Written as DNA, the CDR3 is TGTGCCACCAGCAGAGGATGGGGGACAGGATTTTATGGCTACACCTTC. This encodes CATSRGWGTGFYGYTF.

The chain is built from TRBV5-1 and TRBJ2-5, with a weak D call TRBD2 (6 bases). Germline values: CDR1 SGHRS, CDR2 YFSETQ. V lost 0 bases and J lost 4, with 16 bases in between. CDR3 length equals 16 residues. The chain's CDR3 is CASSLVGAGLGETQYF. DNA of the CDR3: TGCGCCAGCAGCTTGGTAGGAGCGGGCCTGGGAGAGACCCAGTACTTC. Full variable domain (rest looked up from reference TRBV5-1 and TRBJ2-5): KAGVTQTPRYLIKTRGQQVTLSCSPISGHRSVSWYQQTPGQGLQFLFEYFSETQRNKGNFPGRFSGRQFSNSRSEMNVSTLELGDSALYLCASSLVGAGLGETQYFGPGTRLLVL.

The chain recombines TRBV9 with TRBJ2-3; D is unresolved. CDR3 length: 16 residues. Germline-derived CDR1 and CDR2 are SGDLS and YYNGEE. Trimming left V 0 bases short and J 3 bases short, with 14 bases between. Written as DNA, the CDR3 is TGTGCCAGCAGCGTAGAGCCCCAAGGCAGGACAGATACGCAGTATTTT. Its protein product is CASSVEPQGRTDTQYF.

V gene TRBV6-6 combines with J gene TRBJ1-5; no clear D. V gave up 2 bases and J gave up 7 bases, with 6 bases separating them. Germline CDR1 MNHNY, CDR2 SVGAGI (reference sequence). This CDR3 has 12 amino acids. The CDR3 reads CASSYGGQPQHF. CDR3 DNA: TGTGCCAGCAGTTACGGTGGCCAGCCCCAGCATTTT.

The chain links TRBV18 to TRBJ1-5; 7 bases fit TRBD1. Germline lookup yields CDR1 KGHSH and CDR2 LQKENI. V was clipped by 3 bases and J by 7 bases; unmatched bases: 3. The CDR3 extends over 13 amino acids. The CDR3 region has the DNA TGTGCCAGCTCACCCGACAGGGAGCAGCCCCAGCATTTT. This translates into CASSPDREQPQHF.

This chain joins TRBV11-2 and TRBJ1-6; 7 bases fit TRBD1. Per germline, CDR1 SGHAT and CDR2 FQNNGV. With 5 bases clipped from V and 1 base from J, the junction kept 5 bases outside the gene matches. CDR3 length: 16 residues. The CDR3: CASSPRTGSYNSPLHF. In DNA form, the CDR3 reads TGTGCCAGCAGCCCCCGGACAGGATCCTATAATTCACCCCTCCACTTT.

This rearrangement joins TRBV5-1 to TRBJ2-3, with 9 bases fitting TRBD2. The germline CDR1 and CDR2 sequences are SGHRS and YFSETQ. After removal of 0 bases from V and 13 bases from J, the junction contained 9 bases not matched to a gene. The CDR3 contains 14 residues. The CDR3 nucleotides read TGCGCCAGCAGCTTGGGAGCGGGGGGCCTGACAGAGTATTTT. Residues: CASSLGAGGLTEYF. The variable domain in full, with the rest retrieved from reference TRBV5-1 and TRBJ2-3, is KAGVTQTPRYLIKTRGQQVTLSCSPISGHRSVSWYQQTPGQGLQFLFEYFSETQRNKGNFPGRFSGRQFSNSRSEMNVSTLELGDSALYLCASSLGAGGLTEYFGPGTRLTVL.

The V and J genes are TRBV18 and TRBJ1-4; tentatively, D is TRBD1 (6 bases). The CDR3 covers 16 residues. Trimming pared 6 bases from V and 8 bases from J, leaving 22 bases between. In germline, CDR1 is KGHSH, CDR2 LQKENI. CDR3 in amino acids: CASSTRRAGAQEKLFF. The DNA of the CDR3 is TGTGCCAGCTCGACGCGCCGAGCAGGGGCCCAAGAAAAACTGTTTTTT.

This chain uses TRBV9 with TRBJ2-2; D possibly corresponds to TRBD2 (6 bases). This CDR3 is built from 16 residues. Per the germline V gene, CDR1 is SGDLS and CDR2 is YYNGEE. V dropped 0 bases and J dropped 6 bases, with 15 bases sitting between them. The CDR3 spells CASSVGFGGLPGELFF. The CDR3, as DNA: TGTGCCAGCAGCGTAGGTTTCGGGGGTCTGCCCGGGGAGCTGTTTTTT.

This chain links TRBV10-1 with TRBJ2-4; TRBD1 aligns across 11 bases. This CDR3 has 14 residues. With 4 bases clipped from V and 7 bases from J, the junction kept 3 bases outside the gene matches. The germline CDR1 and CDR2 sequences are WNHNN and SYGVQD (reference sequence). CDR3 sequence reads: CASSGGTGGNIQYF. DNA for the CDR3: TGCGCCAGCAGTGGCGGGACAGGGGGGAACATTCAGTACTTC.

The rearrangement joins TRBV5-1 to TRBJ2-5; TRBD2 agrees at 11 bases. The length of the CDR3 is 18 residues. The germline CDR1 and CDR2 sequences are SGHRS and YFSETQ. V gave up 0 bases and J gave up 5 bases; unmatched junction bases: 12. The CDR3 region has the DNA TGCGCCAGCAGCTTGGCCCAGACTAGCGGGACTCGCGGGGAGACCCAGTACTTC. Amino acid sequence: CASSLAQTSGTRGETQYF.